The TCR beta chain under discussion was sequenced for a study of radiotherapy plus CTLA-4 blockade in lung cancer. Study at large: An objective response was seen in roughly 20% of patients, and disease control in less than 40%. Findings of the study overall: Interferon-beta, together with early blood T cell clone dynamics, reportedly best predicted response. In blood, tumor-derived TCR clones expanded after radiotherapy plus ipilimumab.

Patients in the study, people with chemo-refractory metastatic non-small-cell lung cancer, received focal radiation plus ipilimumab CTLA-4 blockade. Repertoires were generated with immunoSEQ multiplex PCR, while TCRdb's copy carries only in-frame clones and drops some. The data contain roughly 30,000 clones, 75% to 85% of them seen just once; the ten biggest clones take up 20% to 25%. This clone was counted between two and nine times. The antigen remains unidentified. V lost 10 bases and J lost 3; bases outside the gene matches: 10. CDR3 length equals 14 residues. The germline V gene has CDR1 ENHRY and CDR2 SYGVKD.

Source: peripheral blood, taken from a patient treated with radiotherapy plus ipilimumab. The TCR was taken from a human donor with non-small cell lung cancer that progressed on radiotherapy plus ipilimumab. This chain joins TRBV10-3 and TRBJ1-1, with 8 bases lining up with TRBD1. CDR3 coding DNA: TGTGCCACCCATAGACAGGGGAAGGACACTGAAGCTTTCTTT. Encoded protein: CATHRQGKDTEAFF.